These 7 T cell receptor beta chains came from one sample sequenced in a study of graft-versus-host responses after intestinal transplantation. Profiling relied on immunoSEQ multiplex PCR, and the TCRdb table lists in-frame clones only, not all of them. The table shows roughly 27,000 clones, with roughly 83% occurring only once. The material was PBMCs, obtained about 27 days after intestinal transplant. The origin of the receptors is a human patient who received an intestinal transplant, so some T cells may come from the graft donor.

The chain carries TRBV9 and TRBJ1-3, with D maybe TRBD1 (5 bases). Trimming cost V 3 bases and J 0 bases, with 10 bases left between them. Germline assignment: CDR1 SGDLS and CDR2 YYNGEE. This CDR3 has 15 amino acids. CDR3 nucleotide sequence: TGTGCCAGCAGCGCGATCGACAGCTCTGGAAACACCATATATTTT. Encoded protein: CASSAIDSSGNTIYF.

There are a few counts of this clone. The CDR3: CASSGSTRAGTQYF. CDR3 sequence (DNA): TGTGCCAGCAGTGGCTCTACCCGGGCGGGGACCCAGTACTTC. V and J are TRBV6-5 and TRBJ2-5; possibly TRBD2 for D (5 bases). This CDR3 has 14 amino acids. Germline V gives CDR1 MNHEY, CDR2 SVGAGI. V gave up 5 bases and J gave up 7 bases, with 17 bases separating them.

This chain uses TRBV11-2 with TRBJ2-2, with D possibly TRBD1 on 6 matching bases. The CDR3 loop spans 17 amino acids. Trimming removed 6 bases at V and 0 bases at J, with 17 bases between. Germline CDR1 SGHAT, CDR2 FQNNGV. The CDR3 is CASSPGHFPANTGELFF. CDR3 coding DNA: TGTGCCAGCAGTCCGGGACATTTTCCCGCGAACACCGGGGAGCTGTTTTTT.

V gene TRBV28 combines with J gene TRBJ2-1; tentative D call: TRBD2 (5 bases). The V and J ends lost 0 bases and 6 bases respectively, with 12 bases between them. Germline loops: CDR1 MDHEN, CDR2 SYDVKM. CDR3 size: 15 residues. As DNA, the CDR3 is TGTGCCAGCAGTTTATGGACTACGCCGGGCAATGAGCAGTTCTTC. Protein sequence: CASSLWTTPGNEQFF.

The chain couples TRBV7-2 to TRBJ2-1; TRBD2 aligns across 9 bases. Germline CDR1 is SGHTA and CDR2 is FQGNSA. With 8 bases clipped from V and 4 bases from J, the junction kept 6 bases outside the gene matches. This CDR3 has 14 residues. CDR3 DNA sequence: TGTGCCAGCGCCTTACTAGCGGGTTACAATGAGCAGTTCTTC. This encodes CASALLAGYNEQFF.

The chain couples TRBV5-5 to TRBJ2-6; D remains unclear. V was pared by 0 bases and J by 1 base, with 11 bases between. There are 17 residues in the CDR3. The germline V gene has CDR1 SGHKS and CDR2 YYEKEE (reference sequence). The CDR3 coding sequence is TGTGCCAGCAGCTTGGGCCCAGGAAATTCTGGGGCCAACGTCCTGACTTTC. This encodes CASSLGPGNSGANVLTF.

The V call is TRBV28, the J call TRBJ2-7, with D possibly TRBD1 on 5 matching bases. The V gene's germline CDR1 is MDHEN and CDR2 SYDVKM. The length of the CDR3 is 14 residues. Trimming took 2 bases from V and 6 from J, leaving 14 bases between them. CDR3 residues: CASSLPARGREQYF. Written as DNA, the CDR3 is TGTGCCAGCAGTTTACCGGCAAGGGGCCGCGAGCAGTACTTC. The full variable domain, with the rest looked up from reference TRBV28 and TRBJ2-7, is DVKVTQSSRYLVKRTGEKVFLECVQDMDHENMFWYRQDPGLGLRLIYFSYDVKMKEKGDIPEGYSVSREKKERFSLILESASTNQTSMYLCASSLPARGREQYFGPGTRLTVT.